Here is one T cell receptor (beta chain) with its context. This sample was taken from a study of neoadjuvant anti-PD-1 for oral cavity cancer. Study-level information: Patients mostly received three to four biweekly nivolumab doses at 3 mg/kg before surgery.

Specified time point: after neoadjuvant nivolumab, at surgical resection. Patients had newly diagnosed, untreated stage II-IVA oral cavity squamous cell carcinoma. The patients had HPV-negative, locally advanced oral cavity squamous cell carcinoma. PBMCs were not maintained or expanded in culture before analysis. Profiled with immunoSEQ multiplex PCR; TCRdb holds only in-frame clones, not every one. The sample has 14,000 or so clones, around three quarters seen once; the top ten hold approximately 2.5%. The V gene's germline CDR1 is SEHNR and CDR2 FQNEAQ (reference sequence). This CDR3 is built from 13 residues. V gave up 3 bases and J gave up 4 bases, with 7 bases separating them.

Sequences were derived from PBMCs, sampled after nivolumab (anti-PD-1) treatment. The receptor was derived from a person aged 35-80 years with oral cavity squamous cell carcinoma. V gene TRBV7-9 combines with J gene TRBJ1-5; D is uncertain. The CDR3 region is CASSFGENQPQHF. For the CDR3, the DNA is TGTGCCAGCAGCTTCGGAGAGAATCAGCCCCAGCATTTT.